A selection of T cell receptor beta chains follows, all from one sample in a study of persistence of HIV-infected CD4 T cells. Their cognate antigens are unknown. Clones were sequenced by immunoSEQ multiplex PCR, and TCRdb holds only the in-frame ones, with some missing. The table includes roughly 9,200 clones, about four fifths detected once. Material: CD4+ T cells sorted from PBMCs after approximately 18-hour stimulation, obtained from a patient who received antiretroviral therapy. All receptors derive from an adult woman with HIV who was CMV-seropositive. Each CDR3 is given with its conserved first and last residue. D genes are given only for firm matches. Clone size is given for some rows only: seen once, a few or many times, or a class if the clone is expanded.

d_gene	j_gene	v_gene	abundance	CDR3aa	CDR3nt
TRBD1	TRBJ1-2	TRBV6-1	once	CASSSLGQAAYGYTF	TGTGCCAGCAGTTCCCTGGGACAGGCCGCTTATGGCTACACCTTC
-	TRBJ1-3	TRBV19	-	CASSIDSSGNTIYF	TGTGCCAGTAGTATCGACAGCTCTGGAAACACCATATATTTT
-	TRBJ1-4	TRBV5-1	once	CASSREPGTDEKLFF	TGCGCCAGCAGCCGTGAGCCTGGGACGGATGAAAAACTGTTTTTT
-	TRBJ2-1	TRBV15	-	CATSRGGGYLRLSSYNEQFF	TGTGCCACCAGCAGAGGGGGGGGCTACCTAAGATTAAGCTCCTACAATGAGCAGTTCTTC
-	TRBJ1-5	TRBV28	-	CASSLSVFYSNQPQHF	TGTGCCAGCAGTTTGTCAGTCTTCTATAGCAATCAGCCCCAGCATTTT
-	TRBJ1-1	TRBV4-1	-	CASSQELEGRTEAFF	TGCGCCAGCAGCCAAGAACTAGAGGGGAGGACTGAAGCTTTCTTT
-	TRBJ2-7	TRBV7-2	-	CASSGEGGLDEQYF	TGTGCCAGCAGCGGAGAGGGGGGCCTTGACGAGCAGTACTTC
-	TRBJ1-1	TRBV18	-	CASSPGQLMNTEAFF	TGTGCCAGCTCACCCGGACAGCTAATGAACACTGAAGCTTTCTTT
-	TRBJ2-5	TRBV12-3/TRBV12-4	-	CASSFGETQYF	TGTGCCAGCAGTTTCGGAGAGACCCAGTACTTC
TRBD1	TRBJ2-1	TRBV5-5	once	CASSPFGGTGKDEQFF	TGTGCCAGCAGCCCCTTTGGCGGGACAGGGAAGGATGAGCAGTTCTTC
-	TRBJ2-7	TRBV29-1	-	CSVGNLGISYEQYF	TGCAGCGTTGGAAATCTCGGGATATCCTACGAGCAGTACTTC
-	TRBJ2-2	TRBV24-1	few	CATSGLTGRHGELFF	TGTGCCACCAGTGGCCTGACAGGGAGGCACGGGGAGCTGTTTTTT
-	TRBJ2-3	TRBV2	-	CASSASRHPGDTQYF	TGTGCCAGCAGTGCCTCCCGACACCCCGGCGATACGCAGTATTTT
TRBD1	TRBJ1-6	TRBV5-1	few	CASRGTENNSPLHF	TGCGCCAGCAGGGGGACAGAAAATAATTCACCCCTCCACTTT
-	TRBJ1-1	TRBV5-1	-	CASSLHEDSEAFF	TGCGCCAGCAGCTTGCATGAAGATTCCGAAGCTTTCTTT
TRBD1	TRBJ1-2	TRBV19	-	CASRETGRPNYGYTF	TGTGCCAGTAGAGAGACAGGGAGGCCTAACTATGGCTACACCTTC
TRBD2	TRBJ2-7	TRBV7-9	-	CASSGLAGGLEQYF	TGTGCCAGCAGTGGACTAGCGGGAGGGCTCGAGCAGTACTTC
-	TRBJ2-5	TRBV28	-	CASTGLETQYF	TGTGCCAGCACGGGGTTGGAAACCCAGTACTTC
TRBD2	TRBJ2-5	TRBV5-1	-	CASGSGGKETQYF	TGCGCCAGCGGCAGCGGGGGAAAAGAGACCCAGTACTTC
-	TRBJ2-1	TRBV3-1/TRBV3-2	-	CASSPSRSYNEQFF	TGTGCCAGCAGCCCAAGTAGGTCCTACAATGAGCAGTTCTTC
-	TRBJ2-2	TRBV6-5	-	CASSFAQGRTGELFF	TGTGCCAGCAGTTTTGCGCAGGGGCGCACCGGGGAGCTGTTTTTT
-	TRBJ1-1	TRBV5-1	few	CASSPLTVNTEAFF	TGCGCCAGCAGCCCTCTGACAGTGAACACTGAAGCTTTCTTT
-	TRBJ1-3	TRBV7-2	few	CASSLLGGEGNTIYF	TGTGCCAGCAGCTTACTGGGGGGGGAGGGAAACACCATATATTTT
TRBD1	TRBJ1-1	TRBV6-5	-	CASSSSDRGGTEAFF	TGTGCCAGCAGTTCGTCGGACAGGGGAGGAACTGAAGCTTTCTTT
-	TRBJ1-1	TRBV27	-	CASSLQGTLNTEAFF	TGTGCCAGCAGTTTACAAGGGACACTTAACACTGAAGCTTTCTTT
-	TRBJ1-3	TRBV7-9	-	CASRPGSGNTIYF	TGTGCCAGCAGGCCAGGGTCTGGAAACACCATATATTTT
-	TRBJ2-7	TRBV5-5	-	CASSLDSGRSHEQYF	TGTGCCAGCAGCTTGGATAGCGGACGGTCCCACGAGCAGTACTTC
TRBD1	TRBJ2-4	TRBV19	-	CASRLTNRGQGDIQYF	TGTGCCAGTAGGTTGACCAACCGCGGACAGGGAGACATTCAGTACTTC
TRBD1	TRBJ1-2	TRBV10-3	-	CAISESDRINYGYTF	TGTGCCATCAGTGAGTCGGACAGGATTAACTATGGCTACACCTTC
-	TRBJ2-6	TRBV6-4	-	CASSIYSGANVLTF	TGTGCCAGCAGTATTTACTCTGGGGCCAACGTCCTGACTTTC
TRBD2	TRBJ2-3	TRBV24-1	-	CATSDPSGGDTQYF	TGTGCCACCAGTGATCCCTCGGGGGGAGATACGCAGTATTTT
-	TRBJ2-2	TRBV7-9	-	CASSLEVAGELFF	TGTGCCAGCAGCTTAGAGGTGGCCGGGGAGCTGTTTTTT
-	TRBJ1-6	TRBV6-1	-	CASSATGSSYNSPLHF	TGTGCCAGCAGTGCTACAGGGAGCTCCTATAATTCACCCCTCCACTTT
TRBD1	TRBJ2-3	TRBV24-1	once	CATSLGQGGADTQYF	TGTGCCACCAGTTTGGGACAGGGGGGTGCAGATACGCAGTATTTT
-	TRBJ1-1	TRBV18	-	CASSPGQLMNTEAFF	TGTGCCAGCTCACCAGGGCAGCTAATGAACACTGAAGCTTTCTTT
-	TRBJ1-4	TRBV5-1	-	CASSGRGATNEKLFF	TGCGCCAGCAGCGGTAGGGGAGCAACTAATGAAAAACTGTTTTTT
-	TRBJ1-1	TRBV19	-	CASTDRGGGTEAFF	TGTGCCAGTACTGATAGAGGGGGAGGTACTGAAGCTTTCTTT
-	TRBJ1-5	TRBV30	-	CAWSPGSNQPQHF	TGTGCCTGGAGCCCGGGGAGCAATCAGCCCCAGCATTTT
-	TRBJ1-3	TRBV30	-	CAWTLDRSGNTIYF	TGTGCCTGGACTTTAGACCGCTCTGGAAACACCATATATTTT
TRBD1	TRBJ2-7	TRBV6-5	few	CATRDRRYEQYF	TGTGCCACCCGGGACAGGCGGTACGAGCAGTACTTC
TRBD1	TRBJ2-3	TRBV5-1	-	CASSLGDRDTDTQYF	TGCGCCAGCAGCTTGGGGGACAGGGACACAGATACGCAGTATTTT
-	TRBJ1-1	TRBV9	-	CASSTPGTPSQAFF	TGTGCCAGCAGCACCCCGGGGACCCCCTCCCAAGCTTTCTTT
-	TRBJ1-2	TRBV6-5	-	CASTLGPQRTGYTF	TGTGCCAGCACCTTGGGACCCCAAAGGACGGGCTACACCTTC
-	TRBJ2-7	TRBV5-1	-	CASTVQGVHGEQYF	TGCGCCAGCACCGTCCAGGGAGTGCATGGCGAGCAGTACTTC
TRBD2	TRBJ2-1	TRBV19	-	CASSIRRGRAYNEQFF	TGTGCCAGTAGTATCCGTCGGGGGAGGGCCTACAATGAGCAGTTCTTC
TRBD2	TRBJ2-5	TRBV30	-	CAWRGPGGIGVTQYF	TGTGCCTGGAGAGGCCCCGGGGGGATAGGTGTGACCCAGTACTTC
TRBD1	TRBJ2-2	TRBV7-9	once	CASSTGTGTGELFF	TGTGCCAGCAGCACCGGGACAGGCACCGGGGAGCTGTTTTTT
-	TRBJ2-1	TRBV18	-	CASSIQGRNEQFF	TGTGCCAGCTCAATACAGGGGAGGAATGAGCAGTTCTTC
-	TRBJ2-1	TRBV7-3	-	CASSSPSGPNNEQFF	TGTGCCAGCAGCTCGCCATCGGGACCAAACAATGAGCAGTTCTTC
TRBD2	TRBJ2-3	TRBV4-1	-	CASSHRAGLDTQYF	TGCGCCAGCAGCCACCGAGCGGGGCTGGATACGCAGTATTTT
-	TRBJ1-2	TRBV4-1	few	CASSHQGRIYGYTF	TGCGCCAGCAGCCACCAAGGAAGGATCTATGGCTACACCTTC
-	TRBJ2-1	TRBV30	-	CAWSTQGGSYNEQFF	TGTGCCTGGAGTACTCAGGGGGGATCCTACAATGAGCAGTTCTTC
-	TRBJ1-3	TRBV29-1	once	CSVQANSGNTIYF	TGCAGCGTCCAAGCTAACTCTGGAAACACCATATATTTT